What follows are 3 T cell receptor beta chains derived from one specimen sequenced in a study of vaccination and CD4 T cells after COVID-19. Which antigens these TCRs recognize remains unknown. CD4+ T cells that had been cultured provided DNA sequenced with the Oncomine TCR Beta short-read assay. TCRdb independently ran MiXCR on the PCR reads; one entry per CDR3 protein. The sample has around 15,000 distinct CDR3 sequences; around 48% are singletons. Indicated treatment: roughly ten-day PBMC culture with coronavirus spike peptide pools or control peptides (ViraFEST assay). Material for sequencing was CD4+ T cells from blood, cultured in vitro. These receptors came from a human donor who had recovered from COVID-19.

The chain employs TRBV11-3 and TRBJ2-1; tentatively, D is TRBD2 (6 bases). Trimming stripped 1 base from V and 14 bases from J, with 12 bases between. The CDR3 covers 12 residues. Per the germline V gene, CDR1 is SGHNT and CDR2 is YENEEA. The CDR3 DNA reads TGTGCCAGCAGCTTAGGTTGGGGGGTGGAGTTCTTC. Translated, it gives CASSLGWGVEFF.

V is TRBV7-2 and J is TRBJ1-5; TRBD1 is a possible D gene (6 bases). Trimming took 5 bases from V and 5 from J, leaving 13 bases between them. Germline V gene sequence: CDR1 SGHTA, CDR2 FQGNSA. CDR3 length: 14 amino acids. CDR3 in amino acids: CASSNRVGDQPQHF. The CDR3, as DNA: TGTGCCAGCAGCAACAGGGTTGGAGATCAGCCCCAGCATTTT.

CDR3 loop: CASSLAGVSYEQYF. The CDR3 region has the DNA TGTGCCAGCAGCTTAGCAGGGGTCTCCTACGAGCAGTACTTC. V and J are TRBV11-3 and TRBJ2-7, with a weak D call TRBD1 (6 bases). This CDR3 is built from 14 residues. Trimming stripped 1 base from V and 0 bases from J, with 7 bases between. Germline V gene sequence: CDR1 SGHNT, CDR2 YENEEA.